This entry concerns a single T cell receptor beta chain. No antigen is known for it. This entry is derived from a study of shared clonotypes between healthy human individuals. Study-wide context: With ages of 18 to 49, the donors were a couple of women and three men.

General study points: What limited the represented genetic and exposure-history diversity was the small number of donors. The study found lower generation probabilities in non-shared clonotypes than in those shared by all four donors.

Trimming stripped 1 base from V and 4 bases from J, with 13 bases between. Germline values: CDR1 SGHAT, CDR2 FQNNGV. The CDR3 is 15 amino acids. The data were produced by immunoSEQ multiplex PCR, yet TCRdb's version contains in-frame clones alone and is incomplete. This table has 550,000 to 850,000 clones, around two thirds appearing once. All of the donors resided in Nashville, Tennessee, and each was a Caucasian adult. This rearrangement joins TRBV11-2 to TRBJ1-2; D is undetermined. Sequencing was done on a sample of memory CD4+ T cells sorted from blood. This sample's subset: CD45RA-negative fraction. The TCR comes from a woman aged 25 to 39 in good health. The CDR3 bases are TGTGCCAGCAGCTTAGTGTCCGGGAGCCCCTATGGCTACACCTTC. Protein product: CASSLVSGSPYGYTF.